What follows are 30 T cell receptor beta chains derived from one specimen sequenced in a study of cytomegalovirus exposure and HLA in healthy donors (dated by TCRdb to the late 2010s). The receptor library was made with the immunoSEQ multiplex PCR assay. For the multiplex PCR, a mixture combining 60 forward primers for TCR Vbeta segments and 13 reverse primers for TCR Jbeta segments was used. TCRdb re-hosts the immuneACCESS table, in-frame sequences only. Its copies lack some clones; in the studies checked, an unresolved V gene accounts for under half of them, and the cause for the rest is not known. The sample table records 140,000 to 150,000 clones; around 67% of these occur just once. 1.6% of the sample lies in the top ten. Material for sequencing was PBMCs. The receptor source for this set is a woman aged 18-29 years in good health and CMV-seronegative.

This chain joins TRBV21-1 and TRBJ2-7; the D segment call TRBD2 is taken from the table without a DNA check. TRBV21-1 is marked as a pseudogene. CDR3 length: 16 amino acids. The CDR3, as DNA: TGTGCCAGCAGCACCTCTAGCGGGAGGATTTCCTACGAGCAGTACGTC. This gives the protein CASSTSSGRISYEQYV.

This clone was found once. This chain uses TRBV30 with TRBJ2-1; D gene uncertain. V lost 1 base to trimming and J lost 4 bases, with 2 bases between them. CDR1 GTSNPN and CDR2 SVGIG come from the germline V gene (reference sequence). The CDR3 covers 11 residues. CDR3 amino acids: CAWSAYNEQFF. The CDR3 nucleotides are TGTGCCTGGAGTGCGTACAATGAGCAGTTCTTC.

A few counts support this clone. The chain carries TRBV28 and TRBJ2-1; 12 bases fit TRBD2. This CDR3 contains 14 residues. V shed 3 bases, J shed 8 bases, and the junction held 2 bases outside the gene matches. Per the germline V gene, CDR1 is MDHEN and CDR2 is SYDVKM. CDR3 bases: TGTGCCAGCAGTTTCCGACTAGCGGGAGATGAGCAGTTCTTC. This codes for CASSFRLAGDEQFF.

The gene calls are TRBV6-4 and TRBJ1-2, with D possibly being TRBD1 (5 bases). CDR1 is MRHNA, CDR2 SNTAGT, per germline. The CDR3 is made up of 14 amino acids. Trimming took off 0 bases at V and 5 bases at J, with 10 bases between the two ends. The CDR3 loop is CASSDSIGGYGYTF. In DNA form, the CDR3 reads TGTGCCAGCAGTGACTCGATCGGGGGGTATGGCTACACCTTC.

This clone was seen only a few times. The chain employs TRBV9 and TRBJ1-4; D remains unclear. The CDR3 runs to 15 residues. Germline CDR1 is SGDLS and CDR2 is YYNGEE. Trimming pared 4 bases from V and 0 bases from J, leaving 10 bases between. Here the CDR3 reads CASSPPGATNEKLFF. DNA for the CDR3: TGTGCCAGCAGCCCCCCGGGTGCAACTAATGAAAAACTGTTTTTT.

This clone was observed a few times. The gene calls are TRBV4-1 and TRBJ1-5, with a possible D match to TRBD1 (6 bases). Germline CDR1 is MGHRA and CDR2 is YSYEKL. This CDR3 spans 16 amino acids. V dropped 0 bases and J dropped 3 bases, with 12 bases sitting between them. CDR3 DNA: TGCGCCAGCAGCCAAGATCCTGGACAGTTCAATCAGCCCCAGCATTTT. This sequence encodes CASSQDPGQFNQPQHF.

This CDR3 reads CASSWGQGPQSGTEAFF. Written as DNA, the CDR3 is TGTGCCAGCAGCTGGGGACAGGGGCCCCAGTCGGGGACTGAAGCTTTCTTT. V and J are TRBV13 and TRBJ1-1; 10 nucleotides agree with TRBD1. The CDR3 is 17 residues long. The germline CDR1 and CDR2 sequences are PRHDT and FYEKMQ (reference sequence). With 4 bases clipped from V and 5 bases from J, the junction kept 13 bases outside the gene matches.

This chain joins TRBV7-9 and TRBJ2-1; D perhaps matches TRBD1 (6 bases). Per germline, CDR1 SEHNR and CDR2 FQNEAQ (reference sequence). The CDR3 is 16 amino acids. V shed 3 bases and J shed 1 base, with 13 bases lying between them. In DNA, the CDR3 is TGTGCCAGCAGCTTCCCTCGAGGGGGTTCCTACAATGAGCAGTTCTTC. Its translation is CASSFPRGGSYNEQFF. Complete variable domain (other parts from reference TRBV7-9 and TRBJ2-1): DTGVSQNPRHKITKRGQNVTFRCDPISEHNRLYWYRQTLGQGPEFLTYFQNEAQLEKSRLLSDRFSAERPKGSFSTLEIQRTEQGDSAMYLCASSFPRGGSYNEQFFGPGTRLTVL.

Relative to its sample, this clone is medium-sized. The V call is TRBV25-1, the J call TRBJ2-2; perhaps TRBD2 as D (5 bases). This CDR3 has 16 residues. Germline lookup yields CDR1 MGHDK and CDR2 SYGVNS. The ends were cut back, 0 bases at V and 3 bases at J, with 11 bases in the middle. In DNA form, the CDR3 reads TGTGCCAGCAGTGAATATGGGGAGAGGGACACCGGGGAGCTGTTTTTT. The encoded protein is CASSEYGERDTGELFF.

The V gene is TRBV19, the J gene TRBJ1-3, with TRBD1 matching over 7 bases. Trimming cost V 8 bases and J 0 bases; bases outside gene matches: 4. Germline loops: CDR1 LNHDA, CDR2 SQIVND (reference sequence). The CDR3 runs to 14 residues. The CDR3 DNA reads TGTGCCAGTCGGACAGGACCCTCTGGAAACACCATATATTTT. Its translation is CASRTGPSGNTIYF.

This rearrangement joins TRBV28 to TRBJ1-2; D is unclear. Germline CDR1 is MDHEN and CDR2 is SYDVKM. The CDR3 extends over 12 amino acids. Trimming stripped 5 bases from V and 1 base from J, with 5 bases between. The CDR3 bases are TGTGCCAGCAGTCCGTATAACTATGGCTACACCTTC. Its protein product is CASSPYNYGYTF.

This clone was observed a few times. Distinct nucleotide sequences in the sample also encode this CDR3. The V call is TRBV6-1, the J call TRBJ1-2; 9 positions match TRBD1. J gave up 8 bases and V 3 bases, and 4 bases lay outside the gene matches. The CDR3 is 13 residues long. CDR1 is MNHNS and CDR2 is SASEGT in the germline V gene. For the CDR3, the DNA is TGTGCCAGCAGTGAGAGGGACAGGGACGGCTACACCTTC. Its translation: CASSERDRDGYTF.

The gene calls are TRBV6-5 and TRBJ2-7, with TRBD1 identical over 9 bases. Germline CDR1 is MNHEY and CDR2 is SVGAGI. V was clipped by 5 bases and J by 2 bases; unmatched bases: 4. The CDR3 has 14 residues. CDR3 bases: TGTGCCAGCAGTACGGGACAGGGCCCCTACGAGCAGTACTTC. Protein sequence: CASSTGQGPYEQYF.

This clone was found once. CDR3 DNA sequence: TGTGCCAGCAGCACGGGACTAGCGAATAATGAGCAGTTCTTC. It codes for CASSTGLANNEQFF. The chain recombines TRBV7-2 with TRBJ2-1; 10 bases match TRBD2. From germline, CDR1 is SGHTA and CDR2 FQGNSA. Trimming cost V 5 bases and J 7 bases; bases outside gene matches: 5. This CDR3 is built from 14 residues.

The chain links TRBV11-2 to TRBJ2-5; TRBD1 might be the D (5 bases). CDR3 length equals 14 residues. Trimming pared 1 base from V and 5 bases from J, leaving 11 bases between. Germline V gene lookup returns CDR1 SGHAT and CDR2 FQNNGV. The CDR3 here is CASSLGAGWETQYF. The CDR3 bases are TGTGCCAGCAGCTTAGGGGCAGGGTGGGAGACCCAGTACTTC.

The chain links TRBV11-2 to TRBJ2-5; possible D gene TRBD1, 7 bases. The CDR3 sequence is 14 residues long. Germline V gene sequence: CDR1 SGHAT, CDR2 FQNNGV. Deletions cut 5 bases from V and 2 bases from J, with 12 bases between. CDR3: CASSGGTEQETQYF. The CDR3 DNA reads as TGTGCCAGCAGCGGAGGGACAGAACAAGAGACCCAGTACTTC.

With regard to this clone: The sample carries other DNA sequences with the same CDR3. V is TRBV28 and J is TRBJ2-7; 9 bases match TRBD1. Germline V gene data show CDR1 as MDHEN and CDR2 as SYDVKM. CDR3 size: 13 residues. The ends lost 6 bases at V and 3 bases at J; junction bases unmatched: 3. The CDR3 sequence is CASRGTGYYEQYF. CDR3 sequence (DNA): TGTGCCAGCAGGGGGACAGGGTACTACGAGCAGTACTTC.

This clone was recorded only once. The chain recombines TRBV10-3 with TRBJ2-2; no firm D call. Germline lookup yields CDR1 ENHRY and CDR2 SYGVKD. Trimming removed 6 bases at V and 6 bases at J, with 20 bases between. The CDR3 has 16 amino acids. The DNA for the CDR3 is TGTGCCATCAGGGGTGGTGGCGGAACGTCGGCCGGGGAGCTGTTTTTT. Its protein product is CAIRGGGGTSAGELFF.

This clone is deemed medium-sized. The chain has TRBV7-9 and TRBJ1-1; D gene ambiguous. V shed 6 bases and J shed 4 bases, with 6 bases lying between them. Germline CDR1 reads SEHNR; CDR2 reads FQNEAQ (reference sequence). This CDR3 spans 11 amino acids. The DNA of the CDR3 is TGTGCCAGCAGGACGGGCACTGAAGCTTTCTTT. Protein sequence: CASRTGTEAFF.

The CDR3 coding sequence is TGTGCCAGCAGCTTATACCGACAGGGAGTTATAGCCAAAAACATTCAGTACTTC. Translating it yields CASSLYRQGVIAKNIQYF. The genes are TRBV7-2 and TRBJ2-4, with 7 bases matching TRBD1. V lost 2 bases to trimming and J lost 0 bases; unmatched junction nucleotides: 10. Looked up from germline, CDR1 is SGHTA and CDR2 is FQGNSA. This CDR3 has 18 amino acids.

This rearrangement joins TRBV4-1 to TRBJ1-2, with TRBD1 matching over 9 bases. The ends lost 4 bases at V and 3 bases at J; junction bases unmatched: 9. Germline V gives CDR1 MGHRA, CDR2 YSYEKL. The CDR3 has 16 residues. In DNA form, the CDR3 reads TGCGCCAGCAGCCTGATGGGGACAGGGATATACTATGGCTACACCTTC. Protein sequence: CASSLMGTGIYYGYTF.

The CDR3 DNA reads TGCGCCAGCAGCCCTCGGACAGGGGTCAAAAATGAGCAGTTCTTC. Amino acids: CASSPRTGVKNEQFF. The rearrangement links TRBV4-1 to TRBJ2-1, with TRBD1 matching 9 bases. Trimming took 4 bases from V and 7 from J; bases not matched to a gene: 8. Germline V gene lookup returns CDR1 MGHRA and CDR2 YSYEKL. This CDR3 contains 15 residues.

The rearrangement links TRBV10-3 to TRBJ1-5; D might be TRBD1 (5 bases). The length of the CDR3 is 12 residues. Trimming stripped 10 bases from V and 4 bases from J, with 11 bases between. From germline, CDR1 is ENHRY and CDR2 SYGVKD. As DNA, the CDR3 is TGTGCCACGCAAGGGACTAATCAGCCCCAGCATTTT. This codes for CATQGTNQPQHF.

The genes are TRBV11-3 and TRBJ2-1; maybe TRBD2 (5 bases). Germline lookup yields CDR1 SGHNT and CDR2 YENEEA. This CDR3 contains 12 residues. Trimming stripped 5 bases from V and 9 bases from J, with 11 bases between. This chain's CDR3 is CASSRGHPEQFF. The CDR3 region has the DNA TGTGCCAGCAGCCGAGGGCACCCTGAGCAGTTCTTC.

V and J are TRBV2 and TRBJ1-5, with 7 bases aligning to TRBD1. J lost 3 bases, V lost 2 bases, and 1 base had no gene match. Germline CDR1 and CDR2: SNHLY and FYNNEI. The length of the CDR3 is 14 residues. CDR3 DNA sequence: TGTGCCAGCAGTGAAACAGGGGTCAATCAGCCCCAGCATTTT. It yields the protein CASSETGVNQPQHF.

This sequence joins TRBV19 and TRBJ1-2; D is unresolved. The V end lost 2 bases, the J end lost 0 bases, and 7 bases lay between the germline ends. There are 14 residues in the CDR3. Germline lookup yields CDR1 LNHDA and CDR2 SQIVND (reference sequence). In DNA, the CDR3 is TGTGCCAGTAGTATAACAGCAGCTAACTATGGCTACACCTTC. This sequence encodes CASSITAANYGYTF. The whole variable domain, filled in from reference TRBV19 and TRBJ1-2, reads DGGITQSPKYLFRKEGQNVTLSCEQNLNHDAMYWYRQDPGQGLRLIYYSQIVNDFQKGDIAEGYSVSREKKESFPLTVTSAQKNPTAFYLCASSITAANYGYTFGSGTRLTVV.

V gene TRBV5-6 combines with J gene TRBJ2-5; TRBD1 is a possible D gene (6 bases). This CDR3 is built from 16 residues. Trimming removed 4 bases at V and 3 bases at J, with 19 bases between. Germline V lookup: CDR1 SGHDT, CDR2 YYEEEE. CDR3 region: CASSRRDTSKKETQYF. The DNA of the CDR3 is TGTGCCAGCAGCCGCCGGGACACGAGCAAAAAAGAGACCCAGTACTTC.

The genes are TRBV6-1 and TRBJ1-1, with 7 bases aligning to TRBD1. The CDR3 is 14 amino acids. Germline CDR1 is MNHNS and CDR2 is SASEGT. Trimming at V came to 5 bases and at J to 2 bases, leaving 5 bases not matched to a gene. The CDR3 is CASSQNRGNTEAFF. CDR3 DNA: TGTGCCAGCAGTCAAAACAGGGGTAACACTGAAGCTTTCTTT.

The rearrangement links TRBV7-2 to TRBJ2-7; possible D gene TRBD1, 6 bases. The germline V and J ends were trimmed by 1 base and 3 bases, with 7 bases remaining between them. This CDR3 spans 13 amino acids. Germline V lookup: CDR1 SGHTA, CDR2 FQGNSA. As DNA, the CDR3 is TGTGCCAGCAGCTTAGACAGGGTCTACGAGCAGTACTTC. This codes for CASSLDRVYEQYF.

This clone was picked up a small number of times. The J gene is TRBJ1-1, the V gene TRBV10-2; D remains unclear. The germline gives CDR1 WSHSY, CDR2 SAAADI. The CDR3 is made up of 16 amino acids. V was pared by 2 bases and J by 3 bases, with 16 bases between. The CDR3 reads CASSEIAMFGYTEAFF. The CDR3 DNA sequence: TGCGCCAGCAGTGAGATCGCCATGTTCGGTTACACTGAAGCTTTCTTT.